This T cell receptor (beta chain) was observed in a study of blood T cell repertoires in COVID-19. The junction had 10 bases not matched to a gene; V was cut back by 4 bases and J by 6 bases. The germline gives CDR1 LGHDT, CDR2 YNNKEL (reference sequence). The CDR3 loop spans 15 amino acids. Profiled with immunoSEQ multiplex PCR; TCRdb holds only in-frame clones, not every one. The table has nearly 200,000 clones, roughly 90% seen once. The V call is TRBV3-1 (or the pseudogene TRBV3-2), the J call TRBJ2-7; TRBD1 agrees at 9 bases. The clonotype originates from a young woman who had recovered from COVID-19. What was sequenced was PBMCs or T cells enriched from blood (not recorded which). CDR3 sequence reads: CASSLRTGVVGEQYF. In DNA, the CDR3 is TGTGCCAGCAGCCTGAGGACAGGGGTCGTTGGCGAGCAGTACTTC.